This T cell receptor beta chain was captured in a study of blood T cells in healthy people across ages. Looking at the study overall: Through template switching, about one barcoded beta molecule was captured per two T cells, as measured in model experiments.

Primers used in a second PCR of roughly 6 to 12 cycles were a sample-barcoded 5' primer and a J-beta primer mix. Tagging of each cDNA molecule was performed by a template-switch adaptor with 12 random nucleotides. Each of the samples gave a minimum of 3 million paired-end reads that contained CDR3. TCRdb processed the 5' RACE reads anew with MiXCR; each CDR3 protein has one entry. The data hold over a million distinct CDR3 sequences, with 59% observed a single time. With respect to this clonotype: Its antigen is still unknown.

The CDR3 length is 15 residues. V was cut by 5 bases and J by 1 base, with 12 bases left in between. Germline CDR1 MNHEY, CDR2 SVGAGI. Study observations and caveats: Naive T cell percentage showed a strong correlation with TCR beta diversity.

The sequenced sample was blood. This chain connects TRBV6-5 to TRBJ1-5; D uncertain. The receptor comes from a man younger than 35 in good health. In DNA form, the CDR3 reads TGTGCCAGCAGTCCCCGGAGTTTCAGCAATCAGCCCCAGCATTTT. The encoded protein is CASSPRSFSNQPQHF.